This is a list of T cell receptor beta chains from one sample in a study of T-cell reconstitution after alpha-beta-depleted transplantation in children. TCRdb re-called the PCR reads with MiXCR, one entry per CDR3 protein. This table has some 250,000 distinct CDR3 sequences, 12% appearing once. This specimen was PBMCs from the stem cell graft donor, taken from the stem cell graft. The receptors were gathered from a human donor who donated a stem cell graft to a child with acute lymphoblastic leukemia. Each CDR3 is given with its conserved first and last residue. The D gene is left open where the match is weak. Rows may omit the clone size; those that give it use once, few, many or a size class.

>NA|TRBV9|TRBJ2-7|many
CASSVGGPSYEQYF
TGTGCCAGCAGCGTAGGCGGCCCGTCCTACGAGCAGTACTTC
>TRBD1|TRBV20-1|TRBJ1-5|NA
CSARDIGGRGNQPQHF
TGCAGTGCTAGAGATATAGGGGGCCGAGGCAATCAGCCCCAGCATTTT
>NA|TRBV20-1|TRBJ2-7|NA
CSANILTGYEQYF
TGCAGTGCTAATATACTAACAGGCTACGAGCAGTACTTC
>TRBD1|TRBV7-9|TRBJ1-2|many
CASSYFEMTGARHGYTF
TGTGCCAGCAGCTATTTTGAGATGACAGGGGCGCGACATGGCTACACCTTC
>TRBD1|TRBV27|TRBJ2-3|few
CASSAGGRLNTQYF
TGTGCCAGCAGCGCAGGGGGAAGGTTAAATACGCAGTATTTT
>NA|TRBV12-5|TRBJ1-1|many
CASGSGSNTEAFF
TGTGCTAGTGGTTCCGGGAGCAACACTGAAGCTTTCTTT
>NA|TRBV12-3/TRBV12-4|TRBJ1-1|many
CASSPRAVRTEAFF
TGTGCCAGCAGCCCCCGGGCAGTGCGGACTGAAGCTTTCTTT
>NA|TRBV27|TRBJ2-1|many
CASSSGLSNEQFF
TGTGCCAGCAGTTCAGGACTATCAAATGAGCAGTTCTTC
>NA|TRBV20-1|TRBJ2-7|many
CSAPGSSYEQYF
TGCAGTGCTCCCGGGAGCTCCTACGAGCAGTACTTC
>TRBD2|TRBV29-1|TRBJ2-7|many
CSFGTSETYEQYF
TGCAGCTTCGGGACTAGCGAAACCTACGAGCAGTACTTC
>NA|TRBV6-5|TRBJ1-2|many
CASSYSIEKGRTNYGYTF
TGTGCCAGCAGTTACTCTATTGAGAAGGGGCGCACGAACTATGGCTACACCTTC
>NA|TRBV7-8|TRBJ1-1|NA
CASSSHGVEAFF
TGTGCCAGCAGCTCCCATGGGGTGGAAGCTTTCTTT
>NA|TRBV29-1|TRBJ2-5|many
CSVVTLETQYF
TGCAGCGTTGTGACCCTAGAGACCCAGTACTTC
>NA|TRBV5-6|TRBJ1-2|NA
CASSSGTWDYGYTF
TGTGCCAGCAGCTCAGGGACATGGGATTATGGCTACACCTTC
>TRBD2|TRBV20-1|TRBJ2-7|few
CSARDGSGTYEQYF
TGCAGTGCTAGAGATGGGAGCGGGACCTACGAGCAGTACTTC
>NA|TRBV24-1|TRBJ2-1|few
CATSDPRGITYNEQFF
TGTGCCACCAGTGATCCCAGGGGTATAACCTACAATGAGCAGTTCTTC
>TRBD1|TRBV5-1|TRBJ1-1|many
CASSLAGQGNTEAFF
TGCGCCAGCAGCTTAGCGGGACAGGGGAACACTGAAGCTTTCTTT
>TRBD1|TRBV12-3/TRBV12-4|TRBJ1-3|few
CASSQWKGQSSGNTIYF
TGTGCCAGCAGTCAATGGAAGGGACAGAGCTCTGGAAACACCATATATTTT
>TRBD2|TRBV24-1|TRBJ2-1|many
CATSDREGSEQFF
TGTGCCACCAGTGATCGGGAGGGAAGTGAGCAGTTCTTC
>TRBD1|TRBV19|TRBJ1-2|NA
CASSAGDQQGFGYGYTF
TGTGCCAGTAGCGCAGGGGACCAACAGGGGTTCGGCTATGGCTACACCTTC
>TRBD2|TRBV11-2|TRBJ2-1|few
CASSLEIAGVHEQFF
TGTGCCAGCAGCTTAGAGATAGCGGGAGTGCATGAGCAGTTCTTC
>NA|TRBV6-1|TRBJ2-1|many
CASSRDTYNEQFF
TGTGCCAGCAGTCGGGACACCTACAATGAGCAGTTCTTC
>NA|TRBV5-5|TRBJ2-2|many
CASREDPAGELFF
TGTGCCAGCAGGGAGGATCCCGCCGGGGAGCTGTTTTTT
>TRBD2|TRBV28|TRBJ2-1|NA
CASSYLAGAPFDEQFF
TGTGCCAGCAGTTATCTAGCGGGAGCTCCGTTCGATGAGCAGTTCTTC